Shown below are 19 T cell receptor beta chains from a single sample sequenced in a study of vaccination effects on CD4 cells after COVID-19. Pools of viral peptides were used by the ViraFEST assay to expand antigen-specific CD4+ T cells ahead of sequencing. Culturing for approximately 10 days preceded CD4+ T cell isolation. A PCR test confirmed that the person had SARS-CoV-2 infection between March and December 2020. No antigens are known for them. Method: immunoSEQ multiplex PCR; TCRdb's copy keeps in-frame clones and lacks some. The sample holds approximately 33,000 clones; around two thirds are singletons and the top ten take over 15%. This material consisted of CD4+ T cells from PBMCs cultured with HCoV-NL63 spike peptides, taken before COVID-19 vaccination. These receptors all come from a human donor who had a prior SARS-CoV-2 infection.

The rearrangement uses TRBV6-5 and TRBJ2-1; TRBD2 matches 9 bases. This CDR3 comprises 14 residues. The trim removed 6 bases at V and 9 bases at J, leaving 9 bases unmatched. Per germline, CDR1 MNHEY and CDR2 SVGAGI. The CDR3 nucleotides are TGTGCCAGCAGAGGTATAGCGGGAGTGGGTGAGCAGTTCTTC. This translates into CASRGIAGVGEQFF.

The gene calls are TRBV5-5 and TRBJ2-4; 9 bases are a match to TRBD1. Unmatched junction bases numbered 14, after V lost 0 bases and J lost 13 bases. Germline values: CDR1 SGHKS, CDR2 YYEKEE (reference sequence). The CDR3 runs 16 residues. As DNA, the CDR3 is TGTGCCAGCAGCTTGGCCGGGACAGGGTCGTTCGAGCTCCAGTACTTC. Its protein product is CASSLAGTGSFELQYF.

The CDR3 is CASSSRTGSGYGYTF. In DNA form, the CDR3 reads TGTGCCAGTAGTTCGAGGACAGGGTCAGGCTATGGCTACACCTTC. The chain carries TRBV19 and TRBJ1-2; TRBD1 matches 8 bases. V was pared by 5 bases and J by 4 bases, with 9 bases of the junction left unmatched. CDR1 is LNHDA, CDR2 SQIVND, per germline (reference sequence). CDR3 length equals 15 residues. Full variable domain (remainder filled in from reference TRBV19 and TRBJ1-2): DGGITQSPKYLFRKEGQNVTLSCEQNLNHDAMYWYRQDPGQGLRLIYYSQIVNDFQKGDIAEGYSVSREKKESFPLTVTSAQKNPTAFYLCASSSRTGSGYGYTFGSGTRLTVV.

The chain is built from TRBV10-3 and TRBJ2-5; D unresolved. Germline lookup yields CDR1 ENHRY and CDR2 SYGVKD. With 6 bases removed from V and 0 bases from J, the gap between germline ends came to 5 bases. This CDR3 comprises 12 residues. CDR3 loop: CAIRADQETQYF. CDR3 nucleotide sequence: TGTGCCATCAGGGCGGACCAAGAGACCCAGTACTTC.

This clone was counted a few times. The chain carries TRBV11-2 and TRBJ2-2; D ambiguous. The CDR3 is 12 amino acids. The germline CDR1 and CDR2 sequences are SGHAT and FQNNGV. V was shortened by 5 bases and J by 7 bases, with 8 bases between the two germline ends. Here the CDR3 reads CASSPMIGELFF. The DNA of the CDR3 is TGTGCCAGCAGCCCGATGATCGGGGAGCTGTTTTTT.

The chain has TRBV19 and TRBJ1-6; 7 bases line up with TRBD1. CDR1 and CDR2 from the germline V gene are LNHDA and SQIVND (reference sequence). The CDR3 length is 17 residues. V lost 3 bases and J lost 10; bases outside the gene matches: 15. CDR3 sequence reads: CASSIRSGGLQSSPLHF. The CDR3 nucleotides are TGTGCCAGTAGTATTCGATCAGGGGGTTTACAATCATCACCCCTCCACTTT.

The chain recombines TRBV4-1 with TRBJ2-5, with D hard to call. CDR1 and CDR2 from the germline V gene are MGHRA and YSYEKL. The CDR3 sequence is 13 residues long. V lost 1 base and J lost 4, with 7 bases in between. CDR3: CASSQVWSETQYF. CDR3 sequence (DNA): TGCGCCAGCAGCCAAGTTTGGTCAGAGACCCAGTACTTC.

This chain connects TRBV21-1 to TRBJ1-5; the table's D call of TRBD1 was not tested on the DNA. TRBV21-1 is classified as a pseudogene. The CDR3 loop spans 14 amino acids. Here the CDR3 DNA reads TGTGCCAGCAGCACAACAGGGGATGGTCAGCCCCAGCATTTT. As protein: CASSTTGDGQPQHF.

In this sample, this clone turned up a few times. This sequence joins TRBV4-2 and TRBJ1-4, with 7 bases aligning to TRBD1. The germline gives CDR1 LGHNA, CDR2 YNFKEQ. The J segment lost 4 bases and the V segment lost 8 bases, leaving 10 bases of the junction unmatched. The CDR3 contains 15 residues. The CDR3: CASGPGTAVNEKLFF. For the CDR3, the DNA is TGTGCCAGCGGACCCGGGACAGCGGTTAATGAAAAACTGTTTTTT.

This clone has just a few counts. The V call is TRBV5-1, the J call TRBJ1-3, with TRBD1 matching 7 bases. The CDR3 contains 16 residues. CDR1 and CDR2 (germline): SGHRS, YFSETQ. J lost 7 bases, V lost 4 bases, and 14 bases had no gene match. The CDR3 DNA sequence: TGCGCCAGCAGCCCCACGCACGGGACAGCGGGGAACACCATATATTTT. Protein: CASSPTHGTAGNTIYF.

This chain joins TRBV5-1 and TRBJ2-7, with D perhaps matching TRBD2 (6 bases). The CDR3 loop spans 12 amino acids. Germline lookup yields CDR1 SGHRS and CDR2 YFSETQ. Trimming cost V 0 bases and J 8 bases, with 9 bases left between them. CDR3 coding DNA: TGCGCCAGCAGCTTGGTGGAGGGTAAGCAGTACTTC. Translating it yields CASSLVEGKQYF.

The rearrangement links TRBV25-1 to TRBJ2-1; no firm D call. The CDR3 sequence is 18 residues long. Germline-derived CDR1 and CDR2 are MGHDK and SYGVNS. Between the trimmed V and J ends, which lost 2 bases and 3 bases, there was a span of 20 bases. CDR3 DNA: TGTGCCAGCAGTGAAGAAGGGCTCGGTGCTGCTGGCTACAATGAGCAGTTCTTC. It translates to CASSEEGLGAAGYNEQFF.

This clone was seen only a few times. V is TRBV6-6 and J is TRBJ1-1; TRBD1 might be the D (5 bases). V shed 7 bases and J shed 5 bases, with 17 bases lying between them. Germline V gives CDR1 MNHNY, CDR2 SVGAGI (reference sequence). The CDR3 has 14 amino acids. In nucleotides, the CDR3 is TGTGCCAGCATCAAGGCAGGGAAGGGTACTGAAGCTTTCTTT. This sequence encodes CASIKAGKGTEAFF.

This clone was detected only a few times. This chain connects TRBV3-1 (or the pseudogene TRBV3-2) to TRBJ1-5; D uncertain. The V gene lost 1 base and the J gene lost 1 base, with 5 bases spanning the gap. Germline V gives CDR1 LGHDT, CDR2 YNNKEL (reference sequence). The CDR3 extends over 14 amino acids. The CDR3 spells CASSQGFSNQPQHF. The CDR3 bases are TGTGCCAGCAGCCAAGGATTCAGCAATCAGCCCCAGCATTTT.

The CDR3 loop is CASSLFGTGAFYGYTF. The CDR3 DNA sequence: TGTGCCAGCAGTTTATTCGGGACAGGGGCTTTCTATGGCTACACCTTC. This chain joins TRBV27 and TRBJ1-2, with 10 bases fitting TRBD1. This CDR3 is 16 amino acids long. Germline CDR1 and CDR2: MNHEY and SMNVEV (reference sequence). V was pared by 1 base and J by 4 bases, with 6 bases of the junction left unmatched.

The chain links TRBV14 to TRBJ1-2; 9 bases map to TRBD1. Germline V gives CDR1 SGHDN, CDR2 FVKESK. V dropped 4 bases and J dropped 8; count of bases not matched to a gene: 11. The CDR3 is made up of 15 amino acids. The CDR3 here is CASSPNPGQGSGYTF. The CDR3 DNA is TGTGCCAGCAGCCCTAATCCGGGACAGGGATCGGGCTACACCTTC.

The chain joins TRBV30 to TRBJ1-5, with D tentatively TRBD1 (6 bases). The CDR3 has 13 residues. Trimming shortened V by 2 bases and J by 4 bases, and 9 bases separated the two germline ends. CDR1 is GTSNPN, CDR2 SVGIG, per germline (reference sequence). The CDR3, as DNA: TGTGCCTGGAGTCACAGGGAAAATCAGCCCCAGCATTTT. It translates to CAWSHRENQPQHF.

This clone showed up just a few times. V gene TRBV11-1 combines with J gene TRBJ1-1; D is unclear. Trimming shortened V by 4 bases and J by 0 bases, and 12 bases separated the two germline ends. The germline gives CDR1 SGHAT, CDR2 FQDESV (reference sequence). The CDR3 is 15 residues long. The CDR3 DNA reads TGTGCCAGCAGCTCCCCGTGGTCCCTGAACACTGAAGCTTTCTTT. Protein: CASSSPWSLNTEAFF.

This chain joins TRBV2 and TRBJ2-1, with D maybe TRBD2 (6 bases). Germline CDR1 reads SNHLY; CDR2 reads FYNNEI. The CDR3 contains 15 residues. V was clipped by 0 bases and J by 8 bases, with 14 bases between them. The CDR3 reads CASSEAPRGDDEQFF. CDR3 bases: TGTGCCAGCAGTGAAGCGCCCCGCGGGGACGATGAGCAGTTCTTC. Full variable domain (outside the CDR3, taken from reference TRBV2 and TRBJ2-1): EPEVTQTPSHQVTQMGQEVILRCVPISNHLYFYWYRQILGQKVEFLVSFYNNEISEKSEIFDDQFSVERPDGSNFTLKIRSTKLEDSAMYFCASSEAPRGDDEQFFGPGTRLTVL.